A selection of T cell receptor beta chains follows, all from one sample in a study of blood T cell repertoires in COVID-19. Profiling relied on immunoSEQ multiplex PCR, and the TCRdb table lists in-frame clones only, not all of them. The profile shows under 65,000 clones, approximately 90% of them singletons. The sequenced sample was peripheral blood. The receptors were gathered from an elderly woman with active COVID-19. Both conserved end residues are part of each CDR3. Fields, in order: V gene, D gene, clone size, J gene, CDR3 protein, CDR3 DNA. D genes are given only for firm matches. Size tells how often a clone was seen (once, few, many) or the class of an expanded clone, and some rows leave it out.

TRBV27,TRBD2,-,TRBJ2-3,CASSFLAGGSDTQYF,TGTGCCAGCAGTTTCCTAGCGGGAGGCTCGGATACGCAGTATTTT
TRBV24-1,TRBD1,-,TRBJ2-3,CATSDNRQGWSTDTQYF,TGTGCCACCAGTGATAACCGACAGGGTTGGAGCACAGATACGCAGTATTTT
TRBV2,-,-,TRBJ2-5,CASSREETQYF,TGTGCCAGCAGTCGCGAAGAGACCCAGTACTTC
TRBV5-1,-,-,TRBJ2-7,CASSLDWRAGEQYF,TGCGCCAGCAGCTTGGATTGGAGGGCGGGGGAGCAGTACTTC
TRBV7-9,TRBD2,-,TRBJ2-1,CASSPTSGSYNEQFF,TGTGCCAGCAGCCCGACTAGCGGCTCCTACAATGAGCAGTTCTTC
TRBV18,TRBD2,-,TRBJ2-2,CASSQMLAGPLSNTGELFF,TGTGCCAGCTCACAGATGCTAGCGGGACCACTTTCGAACACCGGGGAGCTGTTTTTT
TRBV5-1,TRBD1,-,TRBJ1-1,CASRLTGTNTEAFF,TGCGCCAGCAGACTGACAGGGACGAACACTGAAGCTTTCTTT
TRBV24-1,TRBD1,-,TRBJ2-2,CATSDARTGTGELFF,TGTGCCACCAGTGATGCGAGGACAGGGACCGGGGAGCTGTTTTTT
TRBV11-2,-,-,TRBJ1-2,CASSLGLGSYGYTF,TGTGCCAGCAGCTTAGGTCTAGGGAGCTATGGCTACACCTTC
TRBV25-1,TRBD1,-,TRBJ1-6,CASSSPGTGGGNSPLHF,TGTGCCAGCAGTAGCCCCGGGACAGGGGGCGGTAATTCACCCCTCCACTTT
TRBV7-9,TRBD2,-,TRBJ2-2,CASTQRGGGSQYTGELFF,TGTGCCAGCACCCAGCGGGGGGGCGGATCGCAATACACCGGGGAGCTGTTTTTT
TRBV7-6,TRBD2,-,TRBJ2-3,CASTRTSGGSDTQYF,TGTGCCAGCACCCGGACTAGCGGGGGGTCAGATACGCAGTATTTT
TRBV10-3,-,-,TRBJ2-1,CAISDKSGLTGNEQFF,TGTGCCATCAGTGATAAGTCCGGACTCACGGGGAATGAGCAGTTCTTC
TRBV27,-,-,TRBJ2-2,CASSLAVRGITQRGELFF,TGTGCCAGCAGCCTGGCTGTTCGGGGGATTACGCAGCGCGGGGAGCTGTTTTTT
TRBV25-1,TRBD2,-,TRBJ2-1,CASSQLGTSGNNEQFF,TGTGCCAGCAGTCAACTCGGGACTAGCGGGAACAATGAGCAGTTCTTC
TRBV28,TRBD2,-,TRBJ2-1,CASSSFGTSGYNEQFF,TGTGCCAGCAGTTCCTTCGGGACTAGCGGATACAATGAGCAGTTCTTC
TRBV5-4,TRBD2,-,TRBJ2-5,CASSLPSGPQETQYF,TGTGCCAGCAGCTTGCCTAGCGGGCCCCAAGAGACCCAGTACTTC
TRBV2,-,-,TRBJ2-3,CASSEPLGLDTQYF,TGTGCCAGCAGTGAACCCCTAGGACTAGATACGCAGTATTTT
TRBV6-5,TRBD2,-,TRBJ2-3,CASSSLAVSDTQYF,TGTGCCAGCAGTTCACTAGCGGTGTCAGATACGCAGTATTTT
TRBV28,-,-,TRBJ1-1,CASSLGGALNTEAFF,TGTGCCAGCAGCCTGGGGGGGGCGCTGAACACTGAAGCTTTCTTT
TRBV28,-,-,TRBJ2-2,CASSFGSYTGELFF,TGTGCCAGCAGTTTTGGGAGTTACACCGGGGAGCTGTTTTTT
TRBV24-1,-,-,TRBJ2-5,CATSEDTGRETQYF,TGTGCCACCAGTGAGGATACAGGGAGAGAGACCCAGTACTTC
TRBV19,-,-,TRBJ1-4,CASSITEGSEKLFF,TGTGCCAGTAGTATAACGGAGGGAAGTGAAAAACTGTTTTTT
TRBV19,TRBD1,-,TRBJ1-2,CASAPGTGTYGYTF,TGTGCCAGCGCCCCCGGGACAGGGACCTATGGCTACACCTTC
TRBV28,TRBD2,-,TRBJ2-5,CASSPPGLLETQYF,TGTGCCAGCAGTCCCCCGGGACTATTAGAGACCCAGTACTTC
TRBV2,-,medium-sized,TRBJ1-6,CASSGQRRPSPLHF,TGTGCCAGCAGTGGACAGAGACGGCCTTCACCCCTCCACTTT
TRBV7-9,-,-,TRBJ2-1,CASSFLYSSYNEQFF,TGTGCCAGCAGCTTCCTTTATAGCTCCTACAATGAGCAGTTCTTC
TRBV27,TRBD1,once,TRBJ1-1,CASSLPPDRVDTEAFF,TGTGCCAGCAGTTTACCCCCGGACAGGGTGGATACTGAAGCTTTCTTT
TRBV28,-,-,TRBJ2-1,CASRMGAMGVNEQFF,TGTGCCAGCAGAATGGGGGCCATGGGAGTCAATGAGCAGTTCTTC
TRBV6-2/TRBV6-3,TRBD2,-,TRBJ2-2,CASSRRTSGNTGELFF,TGTGCCAGCAGTCGCCGGACTAGCGGTAACACCGGGGAGCTGTTTTTT
TRBV6-6,TRBD1,-,TRBJ1-4,CASSYQGQGDEKLFF,TGTGCCAGCAGTTACCAGGGACAGGGGGATGAAAAACTGTTTTTT
TRBV18,TRBD1,-,TRBJ1-4,CASSLSTGASNEKLFF,TGTGCCAGCTCACTGTCGACAGGGGCATCGAATGAAAAACTGTTTTTT
TRBV19,TRBD1,few,TRBJ2-2,CASSMGQGWGGELFF,TGTGCCAGTAGTATGGGACAGGGCTGGGGCGGGGAGCTGTTTTTT
TRBV28,-,-,TRBJ2-4,CASSPGRLAKNIQYF,TGTGCCAGCAGCCCTGGCAGACTAGCCAAAAACATTCAGTACTTC
TRBV10-3,-,-,TRBJ1-1,CAISENEGSWTEAFF,TGTGCCATCAGTGAGAATGAGGGTAGCTGGACTGAAGCTTTCTTT
TRBV30,TRBD2,-,TRBJ2-2,CAWSVRIQREGLRTGELFF,TGTGCCTGGAGTGTACGGATCCAGCGGGAGGGCCTAAGAACCGGGGAGCTGTTTTTT
TRBV9,TRBD1,-,TRBJ2-3,CASSETIPGQGRDTQYF,TGTGCCAGCAGCGAGACCATTCCGGGACAGGGACGAGATACGCAGTATTTT
TRBV27,TRBD2,-,TRBJ2-1,CASSPLSGTSGDNEQFF,TGTGCCAGCAGTCCACTATCTGGGACTAGCGGGGACAATGAGCAGTTCTTC